What follows are 24 T cell receptor beta chains derived from one specimen sequenced in a study of cytomegalovirus exposure and HLA in healthy donors. The PCR made use of 60 Vbeta and 13 Jbeta primers. The repertoire was sequenced with immunoSEQ multiplex PCR; TCRdb's copy has only in-frame clones and lacks some. The data hold about 160,000 clones, with 80% observed a single time. The specimen was PBMCs. All receptors come from a man younger than 40 in good health and CMV-seronegative.

J is TRBJ2-7 and V is TRBV29-1, with D perhaps TRBD1 (6 bases). The CDR3 loop spans 13 amino acids. Per germline, CDR1 SQVTM and CDR2 ANQGSEA. Trimming cost V 5 bases and J 2 bases, with 13 bases left between them. The CDR3, as DNA: TGCAGCGTTTCCCGACAGGCGGCCTACGAGCAGTACTTC. Residues: CSVSRQAAYEQYF.

On this clone: Other DNA sequences in the sample encode the same CDR3. This chain links TRBV30 with TRBJ2-7; the match to TRBD1 covers 10 bases. V gave up 3 bases and J gave up 3 bases; unmatched junction bases: 2. The germline V gene has CDR1 GTSNPN and CDR2 SVGIG (reference sequence). The CDR3 has 13 amino acids. The CDR3, as DNA: TGTGCCTGGAGGGACAGGGGGATCTACGAGCAGTACTTC. Protein sequence: CAWRDRGIYEQYF.

This clone was recorded only once. The chain recombines TRBV5-1 with TRBJ2-1; 10 bases map to TRBD2. CDR1 is SGHRS, CDR2 YFSETQ, per germline. There are 15 residues in the CDR3. After removal of 4 bases from V and 8 bases from J, the junction contained 9 bases not matched to a gene. The CDR3: CASSGILAGADEQFF. The CDR3 coding sequence is TGCGCCAGCAGCGGTATCCTAGCGGGAGCGGATGAGCAGTTCTTC. Variable domain in full (rest from reference TRBV5-1 and TRBJ2-1): KAGVTQTPRYLIKTRGQQVTLSCSPISGHRSVSWYQQTPGQGLQFLFEYFSETQRNKGNFPGRFSGRQFSNSRSEMNVSTLELGDSALYLCASSGILAGADEQFFGPGTRLTVL.

J is TRBJ1-1 and V is TRBV4-2, with 10 bases identical to TRBD1. The germline gives CDR1 LGHNA, CDR2 YNFKEQ. The CDR3 consists of 13 residues. V gave up 4 bases and J gave up 5 bases; unmatched junction bases: 1. The CDR3: CASSPDRGTEAFF. The CDR3 nucleotides read TGTGCCAGCAGCCCGGACAGGGGGACTGAAGCTTTCTTT.

The chain joins TRBV7-2 to TRBJ2-2, with D maybe TRBD2 (6 bases). The CDR3 consists of 16 residues. Germline lookup yields CDR1 SGHTA and CDR2 FQGNSA. V dropped 0 bases and J dropped 5 bases, with 13 bases sitting between them. The CDR3 is CASSLAMAGGTGELFF. The CDR3 DNA reads as TGTGCCAGCAGCTTAGCGATGGCCGGGGGAACCGGGGAGCTGTTTTTT.

V gene TRBV7-9 combines with J gene TRBJ2-3, with TRBD2 matching over 7 bases. Germline lookup yields CDR1 SEHNR and CDR2 FQNEAQ (reference sequence). The CDR3 is 18 amino acids. V was pared by 4 bases and J by 2 bases, with 15 bases of the junction left unmatched. CDR3 sequence: CASSSLRGSKRDTDTQYF. The DNA of the CDR3 is TGTGCCAGCAGCTCCCTGCGGGGGAGCAAGAGAGACACAGATACGCAGTATTTT. Looking up the rest from reference TRBV7-9 and TRBJ2-3 gives the full variable domain: DTGVSQNPRHKITKRGQNVTFRCDPISEHNRLYWYRQTLGQGPEFLTYFQNEAQLEKSRLLSDRFSAERPKGSFSTLEIQRTEQGDSAMYLCASSSLRGSKRDTDTQYFGPGTRLTVL.

This chain joins TRBV7-9 and TRBJ2-7, with TRBD2 identical over 7 bases. CDR3 length: 13 amino acids. Per germline, CDR1 SEHNR and CDR2 FQNEAQ (reference sequence). Losses at the gene ends were 5 bases for V and 3 bases for J; bases not matched to a gene: 4. The CDR3 DNA sequence: TGTGCCAGCAGCCGCGGGGGAAACTACGAGCAGTACTTC. It translates to CASSRGGNYEQYF. Filled out from reference TRBV7-9 and TRBJ2-7, the complete variable domain reads DTGVSQNPRHKITKRGQNVTFRCDPISEHNRLYWYRQTLGQGPEFLTYFQNEAQLEKSRLLSDRFSAERPKGSFSTLEIQRTEQGDSAMYLCASSRGGNYEQYFGPGTRLTVT.

A few counts support this clone. V gene TRBV2 combines with J gene TRBJ1-5; 7 nucleotides match TRBD1. The CDR3 spans 17 residues. J lost 0 bases, V lost 4 bases, and 9 bases had no gene match. Germline CDR1 reads SNHLY; CDR2 reads FYNNEI. The CDR3 DNA reads TGTGCCAGCAGTGGATATCCCGGGACAGCTAGCAATCAGCCCCAGCATTTT. Its translation is CASSGYPGTASNQPQHF.

The chain carries TRBV6-5 and TRBJ2-2; 7 bases map to TRBD2. Losses at the gene ends were 8 bases for V and 3 bases for J; bases not matched to a gene: 6. The V gene's germline CDR1 is MNHEY and CDR2 SVGAGI. The CDR3 contains 14 residues. The CDR3 loop reads CASAVGGYTGELFF. DNA of the CDR3: TGTGCCAGCGCGGTGGGGGGGTACACCGGGGAGCTGTTTTTT.

This chain joins TRBV19 and TRBJ2-2; the match to TRBD1 covers 9 bases. The CDR3 spans 16 residues. The germline V gene encodes CDR1 LNHDA and CDR2 SQIVND (reference sequence). Trimming removed 7 bases from V and 3 bases from J; junction bases left unmatched: 9. Here the CDR3 reads CASNDGQGRYTGELFF. CDR3 sequence (DNA): TGTGCCAGTAACGATGGACAGGGGAGATACACCGGGGAGCTGTTTTTT. The complete variable domain, with remaining parts taken from reference TRBV19 and TRBJ2-2, reads DGGITQSPKYLFRKEGQNVTLSCEQNLNHDAMYWYRQDPGQGLRLIYYSQIVNDFQKGDIAEGYSVSREKKESFPLTVTSAQKNPTAFYLCASNDGQGRYTGELFFGEGSRLTVL.

V and J are TRBV7-2 and TRBJ2-1; TRBD2 matches 7 bases. The CDR3 loop spans 13 amino acids. Germline trimming cut 11 bases from V and 2 bases from J; bases unmatched to any gene: 6. CDR1 is SGHTA, CDR2 FQGNSA, per germline. The CDR3 reads CAVLRGAYNEQFF. CDR3 nucleotides: TGTGCCGTACTACGGGGGGCCTACAATGAGCAGTTCTTC.

Points on this clone: The junction does not match germline at one end; this may be a read error. The chain recombines TRBV5-1 with TRBJ1-2, with D maybe TRBD1 (5 bases). CDR1 is SGHRS, CDR2 YFSETQ, per germline. The CDR3 runs 14 residues. The CDR3 DNA follows: TGCGCCAGCAGGCCCCCGGGACTCAACTATGGAGTTGCCTTC. This gives the protein CASRPPGLNYGVAF. Drawing the rest from reference TRBV5-1 and TRBJ1-2, the complete variable domain is KAGVTQTPRYLIKTRGQQVTLSCSPISGHRSVSWYQQTPGQGLQFLFEYFSETQRNKGNFPGRFSGRQFSNSRSEMNVSTLELGDSALYLCASRPPGLNYGVAFGSGTRLTVV.

The chain links TRBV28 to TRBJ1-6, with 8 nucleotides matching TRBD1. Trimming removed 1 base from V and 7 bases from J; junction bases left unmatched: 6. Germline V gene sequence: CDR1 MDHEN, CDR2 SYDVKM. CDR3 length: 16 amino acids. In DNA form, the CDR3 reads TGTGCCAGCAGTTTATCTAGCGGACAGGGCAATTCACCCCTCCACTTT. Protein sequence: CASSLSSGQGNSPLHF.

The chain links TRBV5-6 to TRBJ1-2; TRBD1 aligns across 7 bases. V lost 3 bases to trimming and J lost 5 bases; unmatched junction nucleotides: 4. There are 13 residues in the CDR3. The germline V gene has CDR1 SGHDT and CDR2 YYEEEE. The CDR3 DNA reads TGTGCCAGCAGCTGGGACAGACTGTATGGCTACACCTTC. It encodes CASSWDRLYGYTF. The full variable domain, its missing parts supplied by reference TRBV5-6 and TRBJ1-2, is DAGVTQSPTHLIKTRGQQVTLRCSPKSGHDTVSWYQQALGQGPQFIFQYYEEEERQRGNFPDRFSGHQFPNYSSELNVNALLLGDSALYLCASSWDRLYGYTFGSGTRLTVV.

This clone has only one observation. V and J are TRBV13 and TRBJ2-7; D is possibly TRBD1 (5 bases). Between the trimmed V and J ends, which lost 5 bases and 0 bases, there was a span of 8 bases. CDR1 and CDR2 from the germline V gene are PRHDT and FYEKMQ (reference sequence). The CDR3 runs 13 residues. The CDR3 nucleotides are TGTGCCAGCAGCAACCAGGGCTCCTACGAGCAGTACTTC. Residues: CASSNQGSYEQYF.

This chain links TRBV6-6 with TRBJ2-7; 10 bases agree with TRBD1. The V gene's germline CDR1 is MNHNY and CDR2 SVGAGI (reference sequence). The CDR3 runs 14 residues. The ends lost 5 bases at V and 3 bases at J; junction bases unmatched: 4. The CDR3 DNA sequence: TGTGCCAGCAGTCCGCGGACAGGGGGCTACGAGCAGTACTTC. Its translation is CASSPRTGGYEQYF.

CDR3 region: CSVEISVQGEQYF. The CDR3 DNA reads as TGCAGCGTTGAAATCTCGGTACAGGGCGAGCAGTACTTC. The chain joins TRBV29-1 to TRBJ2-5; D may be TRBD1 (6 bases). The assigned J gene may be wrong: the sequence end matches TRBJ2-7 better. The V gene's germline CDR1 is SQVTM and CDR2 ANQGSEA. This CDR3 contains 13 residues.

The chain couples TRBV19 to TRBJ2-3; D remains ambiguous. The V end lost 7 bases, the J end lost 0 bases, and 14 bases lay between the germline ends. This CDR3 spans 15 amino acids. The germline CDR1 and CDR2 sequences are LNHDA and SQIVND (reference sequence). In DNA, the CDR3 is TGTGCCAGTATCGCAGCGAGATCCAGCACAGATACGCAGTATTTT. Residues: CASIAARSSTDTQYF.

J is TRBJ2-2 and V is TRBV6-4, with 7 bases lining up with TRBD2. CDR3 length equals 14 residues. The V gene's germline CDR1 is MRHNA and CDR2 SNTAGT. V lost 6 bases to trimming and J lost 2 bases; unmatched junction nucleotides: 3. As DNA, the CDR3 is TGTGCCAGCAGGCGGGGGACCAACACCGGGGAGCTGTTTTTT. It codes for CASRRGTNTGELFF.

The rearrangement uses TRBV11-2 and TRBJ1-4, with D perhaps TRBD1 (6 bases). Trimming left V 5 bases short and J 8 bases short, with 12 bases between. Germline lookup yields CDR1 SGHAT and CDR2 FQNNGV. The CDR3 has 13 amino acids. CDR3 protein: CASSLRTDEKLFF. The CDR3 region has the DNA TGTGCCAGCAGCCTCCGGACAGACGAAAAACTGTTTTTT.

The chain joins TRBV5-6 to TRBJ2-2; TRBD1 matches at 8 bases. V lost 4 bases, J lost 1 base, and 3 bases stayed unmatched. Germline CDR1 and CDR2: SGHDT and YYEEEE. The CDR3 is 15 amino acids. The CDR3, as DNA: TGTGCCAGCAGCGGCGGGACAGGGAACACCGGGGAGCTGTTTTTT. This sequence encodes CASSGGTGNTGELFF.

The chain links TRBV6-1 to TRBJ1-1; the D gene is possibly TRBD1 (5 bases). Germline V gene lookup returns CDR1 MNHNS and CDR2 SASEGT. V lost 5 bases and J 6 bases, leaving 13 bases between the germline ends. The CDR3 covers 13 residues. The DNA for the CDR3 is TGTGCCAGCAGTCCAACACGGGGGGCTGAAGCTTTCTTT. Amino acids: CASSPTRGAEAFF.

In its sample, this clone was seen once. The rearrangement links TRBV7-9 to TRBJ1-2, with 8 bases matching TRBD1. The CDR3 length is 15 residues. The V and J ends lost 3 bases and 0 bases, in that order; junction bases with no gene match: 3. The V gene's germline CDR1 is SEHNR and CDR2 FQNEAQ (reference sequence). Here the CDR3 DNA reads TGTGCCAGCAGCTTGACAGGGGCAGCTAACTATGGCTACACCTTC. Translating it yields CASSLTGAANYGYTF.

The chain combines TRBV11-2 with TRBJ1-2; D not certain. The CDR3 has 13 amino acids. Germline V CDR1 and CDR2: SGHAT, FQNNGV. V lost 1 base and J 6 bases, leaving 9 bases between the germline ends. CDR3: CASSLVLGDGYTF. In DNA form, the CDR3 reads TGTGCCAGCAGCTTAGTCCTCGGAGATGGCTACACCTTC.